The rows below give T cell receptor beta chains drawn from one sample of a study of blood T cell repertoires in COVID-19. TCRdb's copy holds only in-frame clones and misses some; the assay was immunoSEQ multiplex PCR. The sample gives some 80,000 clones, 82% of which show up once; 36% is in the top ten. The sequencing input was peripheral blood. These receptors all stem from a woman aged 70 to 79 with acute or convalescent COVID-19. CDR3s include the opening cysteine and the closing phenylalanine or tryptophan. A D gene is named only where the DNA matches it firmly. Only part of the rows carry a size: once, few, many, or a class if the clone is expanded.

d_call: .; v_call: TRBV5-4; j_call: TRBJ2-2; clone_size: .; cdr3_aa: CASSPHKGELFF; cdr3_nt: TGTGCCAGCAGCCCTCACAAGGGGGAGCTGTTTTTT
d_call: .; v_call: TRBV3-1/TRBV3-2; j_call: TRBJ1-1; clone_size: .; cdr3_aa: CASSQEYGYEAFF; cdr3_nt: TGTGCCAGCAGCCAAGAATACGGTTATGAAGCTTTCTTT
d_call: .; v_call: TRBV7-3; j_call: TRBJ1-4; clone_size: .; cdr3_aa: CASSKGGGAKGEKLFF; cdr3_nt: TGTGCCAGCAGCAAAGGTGGCGGGGCCAAGGGGGAAAAACTGTTTTTT
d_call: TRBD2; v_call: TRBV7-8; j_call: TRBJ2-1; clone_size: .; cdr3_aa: CASSLSGRRNEQFF; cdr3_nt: TGTGCCAGCAGCCTAAGCGGGAGGCGGAATGAGCAGTTCTTC
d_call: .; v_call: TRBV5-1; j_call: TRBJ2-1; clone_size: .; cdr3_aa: CASRLSGGHNEQFF; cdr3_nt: TGCGCCAGCAGACTCTCCGGGGGACACAATGAGCAGTTCTTC
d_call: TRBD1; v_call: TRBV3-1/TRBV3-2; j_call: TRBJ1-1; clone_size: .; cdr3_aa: CASSYLPRGQGATEAFF; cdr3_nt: TGTGCCAGCAGCTACCTCCCTAGAGGACAGGGGGCCACTGAAGCTTTCTTT
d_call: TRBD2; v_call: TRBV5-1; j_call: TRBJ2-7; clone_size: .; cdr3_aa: CASSLEGSGSAGPQYF; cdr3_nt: TGCGCCAGCAGCTTGGAGGGTAGCGGGAGCGCGGGGCCGCAGTACTTC
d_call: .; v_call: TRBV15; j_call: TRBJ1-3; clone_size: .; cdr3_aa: CATSRDFGGRSGNTIYF; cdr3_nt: TGTGCCACCAGCAGAGATTTTGGCGGTAGATCTGGAAACACCATATATTTT
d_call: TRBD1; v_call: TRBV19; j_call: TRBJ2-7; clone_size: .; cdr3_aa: CASSTRQGRYEQYF; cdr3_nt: TGTGCCAGTAGTACCCGACAGGGGAGGTACGAGCAGTACTTC
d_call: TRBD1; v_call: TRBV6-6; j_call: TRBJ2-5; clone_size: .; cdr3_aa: CATSSGRQGQETQYF; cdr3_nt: TGTGCCACTAGTTCGGGCAGACAGGGCCAAGAGACCCAGTACTTC
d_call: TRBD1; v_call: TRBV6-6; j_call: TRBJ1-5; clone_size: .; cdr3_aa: CASSTGTANQPQHF; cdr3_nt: TGTGCCAGCAGCACCGGGACAGCTAATCAGCCCCAGCATTTT
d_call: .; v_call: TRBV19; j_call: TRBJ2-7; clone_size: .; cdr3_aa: CASSEQGRSYEQYF; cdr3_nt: TGTGCCAGTAGCGAACAGGGCCGCTCCTACGAGCAGTACTTC
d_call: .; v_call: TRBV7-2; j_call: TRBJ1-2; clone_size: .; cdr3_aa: CASSLEQGGYGYTF; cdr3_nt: TGTGCCAGCAGCTTAGAGCAGGGTGGTTATGGCTACACCTTC
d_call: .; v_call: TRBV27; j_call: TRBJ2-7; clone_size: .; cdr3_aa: CASSSGLWSYEQYF; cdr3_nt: TGTGCCAGCAGTTCGGGACTTTGGTCCTACGAGCAGTACTTC
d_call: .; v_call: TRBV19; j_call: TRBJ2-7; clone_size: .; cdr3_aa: CASRNTRGRDKGVGEQYF; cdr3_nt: TGTGCCAGTAGGAATACAAGGGGGCGGGATAAAGGAGTGGGCGAGCAGTACTTC
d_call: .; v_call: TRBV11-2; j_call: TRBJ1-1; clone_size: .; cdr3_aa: CASSQAYRNTEAFF; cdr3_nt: TGTGCCAGCAGCCAAGCCTACCGAAACACTGAAGCTTTCTTT
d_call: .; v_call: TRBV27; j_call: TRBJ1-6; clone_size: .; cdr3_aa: CASSLSGRGNSPLHF; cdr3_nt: TGTGCCAGCAGTTTAAGTGGCAGGGGTAATTCACCCCTCCACTTT
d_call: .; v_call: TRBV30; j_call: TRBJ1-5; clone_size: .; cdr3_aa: CAWSLSLSGDQPQHF; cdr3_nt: TGTGCCTGGAGTTTAAGTTTAAGCGGGGATCAGCCCCAGCATTTT
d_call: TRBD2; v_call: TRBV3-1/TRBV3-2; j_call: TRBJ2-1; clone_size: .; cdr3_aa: CASSQIQRGYNEQFF; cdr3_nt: TGTGCCAGCAGCCAAATCCAGCGGGGGTACAATGAGCAGTTCTTC
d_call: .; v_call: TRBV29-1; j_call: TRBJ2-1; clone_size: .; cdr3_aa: CSVGSEGGEQFF; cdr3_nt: TGCAGCGTTGGGTCAGAAGGGGGTGAGCAGTTCTTC
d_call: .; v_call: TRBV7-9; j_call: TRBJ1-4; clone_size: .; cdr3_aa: CASSSGLGRRKSLNEKLFF; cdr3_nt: TGTGCCAGCAGCTCTGGACTCGGACGACGAAAAAGCTTGAATGAAAAACTGTTTTTT
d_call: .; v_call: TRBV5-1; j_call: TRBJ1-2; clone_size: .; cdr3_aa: CASSLEGRGYGYTF; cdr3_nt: TGCGCCAGCAGCTTGGAGGGGCGCGGCTATGGCTACACCTTC
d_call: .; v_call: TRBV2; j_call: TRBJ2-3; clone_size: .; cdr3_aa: CASSVRGGSGDTQYF; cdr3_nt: TGTGCCAGCAGTGTCAGGGGCGGGAGTGGAGATACGCAGTATTTT
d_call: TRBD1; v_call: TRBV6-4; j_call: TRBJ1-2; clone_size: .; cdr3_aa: CASRQDRAGWSYTF; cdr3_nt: TGTGCCAGCAGGCAGGACAGGGCCGGCTGGAGCTACACCTTC
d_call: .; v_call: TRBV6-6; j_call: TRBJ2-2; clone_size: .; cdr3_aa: CASGNRAEGGELFF; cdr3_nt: TGTGCCAGCGGAAACAGGGCCGAGGGGGGGGAGCTGTTTTTT
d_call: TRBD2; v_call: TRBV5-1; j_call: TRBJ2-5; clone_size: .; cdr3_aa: CASSLGLADQETQYF; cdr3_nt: TGCGCCAGCAGTTTAGGACTAGCGGATCAAGAGACCCAGTACTTC
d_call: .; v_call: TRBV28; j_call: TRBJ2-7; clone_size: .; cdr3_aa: CASSYGGIGPLEQYF; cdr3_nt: TGTGCCAGCAGTTACGGAGGTATTGGTCCCCTCGAGCAGTACTTC
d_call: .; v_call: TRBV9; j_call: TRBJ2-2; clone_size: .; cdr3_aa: CASSVALDTGELFF; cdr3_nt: TGTGCCAGCAGCGTAGCTTTAGACACCGGGGAGCTGTTTTTT
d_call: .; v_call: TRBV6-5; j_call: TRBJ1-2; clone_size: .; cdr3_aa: CASSYSSASPRVGYTF; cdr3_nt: TGTGCCAGCAGTTACTCGAGCGCTTCACCCAGGGTTGGCTACACCTTC
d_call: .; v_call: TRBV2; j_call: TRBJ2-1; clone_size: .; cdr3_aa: CASLGQGVYNEQFF; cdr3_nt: TGTGCCAGTCTTGGTCAAGGGGTATACAATGAGCAGTTCTTC
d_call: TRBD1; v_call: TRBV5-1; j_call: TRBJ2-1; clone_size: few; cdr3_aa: CASSVRQGIGQFF; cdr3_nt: TGCGCCAGCAGCGTGAGACAGGGGATTGGGCAGTTCTTC
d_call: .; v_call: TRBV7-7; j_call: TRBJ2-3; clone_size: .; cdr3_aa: CASSLGQSGSTDTQYF; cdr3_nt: TGTGCCAGCAGCTTAGGGCAAAGCGGTAGCACAGATACGCAGTATTTT
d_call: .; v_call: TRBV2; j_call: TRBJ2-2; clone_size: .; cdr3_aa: CASSVGLASPGELFF; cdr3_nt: TGTGCCAGCAGTGTTGGTCTAGCGTCTCCCGGGGAGCTGTTTTTT
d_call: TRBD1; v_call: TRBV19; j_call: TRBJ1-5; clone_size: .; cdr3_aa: CASRTGPEGPQHF; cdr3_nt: TGTGCCAGTAGGACAGGGCCCGAAGGGCCCCAGCATTTT
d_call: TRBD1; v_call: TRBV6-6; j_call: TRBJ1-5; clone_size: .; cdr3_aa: CASSGDRRNQPQHF; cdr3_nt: TGTGCCAGCAGTGGGGACAGACGCAATCAGCCCCAGCATTTT
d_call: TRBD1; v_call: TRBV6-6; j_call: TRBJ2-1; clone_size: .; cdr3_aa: CASSQNGQGTGYEQFF; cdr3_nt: TGTGCCAGCAGCCAAAATGGACAGGGTACGGGGTATGAGCAGTTCTTC
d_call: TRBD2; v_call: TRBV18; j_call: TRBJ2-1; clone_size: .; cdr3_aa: CASSPSLAGPEQFF; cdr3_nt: TGTGCCAGCTCACCCAGCCTAGCGGGCCCTGAGCAGTTCTTC
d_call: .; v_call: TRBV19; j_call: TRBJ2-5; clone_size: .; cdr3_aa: CASSTSGVVETQYF; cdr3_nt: TGTGCCAGTAGTACCTCAGGGGTTGTAGAGACCCAGTACTTC
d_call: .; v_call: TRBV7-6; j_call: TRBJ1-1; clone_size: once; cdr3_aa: CAGEKNTEAFF; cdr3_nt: TGTGCCGGAGAAAAGAACACTGAAGCTTTCTTT
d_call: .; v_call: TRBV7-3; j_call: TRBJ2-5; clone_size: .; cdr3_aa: CASSLFGDGETQYF; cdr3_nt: TGTGCCAGCAGCTTATTTGGAGACGGGGAGACCCAGTACTTC
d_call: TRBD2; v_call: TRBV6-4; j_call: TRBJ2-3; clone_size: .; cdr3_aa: CASRASGTDTQYF; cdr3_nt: TGTGCCAGCAGAGCTAGCGGGACAGATACGCAGTATTTT
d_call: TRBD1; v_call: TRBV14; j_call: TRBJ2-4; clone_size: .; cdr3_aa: CASSQDSQGAAKNIQYF; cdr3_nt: TGTGCCAGCAGCCAAGATTCCCAGGGGGCAGCCAAAAACATTCAGTACTTC
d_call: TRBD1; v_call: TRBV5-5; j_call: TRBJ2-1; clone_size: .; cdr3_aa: CASSLLVAGGFGEQFF; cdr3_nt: TGTGCCAGCAGCCTCCTGGTGGCAGGGGGTTTTGGGGAGCAGTTCTTC
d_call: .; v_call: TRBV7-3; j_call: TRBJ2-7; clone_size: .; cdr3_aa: CASSSEAGTYEQYF; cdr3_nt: TGTGCCAGCAGCTCCGAGGCGGGAACCTACGAGCAGTACTTC
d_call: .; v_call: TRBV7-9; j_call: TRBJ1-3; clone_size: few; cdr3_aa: CASSSGRDTMGAGNTIYF; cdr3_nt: TGTGCCAGCAGCTCAGGAAGGGACACCATGGGTGCTGGAAACACCATATATTTT
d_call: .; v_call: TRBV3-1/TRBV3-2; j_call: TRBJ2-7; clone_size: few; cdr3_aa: CASSQVRYRGIEQYF; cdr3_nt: TGTGCCAGCAGCCAAGTTAGGTATCGCGGCATCGAGCAGTACTTC
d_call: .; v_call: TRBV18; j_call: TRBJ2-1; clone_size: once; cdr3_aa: CASSPRPGGRPGEGDEQFF; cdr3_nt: TGTGCCAGCTCACCAAGGCCCGGGGGGAGGCCAGGGGAGGGCGATGAGCAGTTCTTC
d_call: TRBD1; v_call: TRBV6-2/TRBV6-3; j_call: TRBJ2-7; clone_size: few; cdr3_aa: CASSYDPLGSRGLYEQYF; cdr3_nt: TGTGCCAGCAGTTACGACCCCTTAGGTAGCAGGGGGCTCTACGAGCAGTACTTC
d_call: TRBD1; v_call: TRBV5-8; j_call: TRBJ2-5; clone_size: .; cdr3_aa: CASSPARQGGGETQYF; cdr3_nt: TGTGCCAGCAGCCCTGCCCGACAGGGGGGAGGAGAGACCCAGTACTTC